There are a few counts of the clone carrying this TCR beta chain. The antigen is undetermined. Trimming took 3 bases from V and 4 from J; bases not matched to a gene: 5. The CDR3 is 15 amino acids. Germline loops: CDR1 SGHAT, CDR2 FQNNGV. The repertoire was sequenced with immunoSEQ multiplex PCR; TCRdb's copy has only in-frame clones and lacks some. Of more than 2,500 clones in the sample, approximately 50% were seen once. These data come from a study of tumor-infiltrating lymphocytes in localized non-small cell lung cancer. Across the whole study: From each patient, both tumor and uninvolved lung, non-adjacent to tumor, were sampled. Study-wide results and caveats: Technical variation could not be separated from intratumor heterogeneity here. TCR sequencing covered a subset of patients with enough tissue. IM1 and IM2 tumors showed no difference in T-cell fraction.

This chain joins TRBV11-2 and TRBJ2-5, with 10 bases matching TRBD1. Sequenced input: uninvolved lung tissue not adjacent to the tumor. The TCR originated in a human donor with non-small cell lung cancer. The CDR3 sequence is CASSFPTGGIETQYF. In nucleotides, the CDR3 is TGTGCCAGCAGCTTTCCGACAGGGGGCATAGAGACCCAGTACTTC. Based on the CDR3 plus reference TRBV11-2 and TRBJ2-5, the full variable domain is EAGVAQSPRYKIIEKRQSVAFWCNPISGHATLYWYQQILGQGPKLLIQFQNNGVVDDSQLPKDRFSAERLKGVDSTLKIQPAKLEDSAVYLCASSFPTGGIETQYFGPGTRLLVL.